The rows below give T cell receptor beta chains drawn from one sample of a study of immune evolution from preneoplasia to lung adenocarcinoma. TCRdb keeps only in-frame clones here, not all; method: immunoSEQ multiplex PCR. This table has about 12,000 clones, about 85% appearing once. Sequences were obtained from FFPE tissue from an adenomatous hyperplasia lung lesion. The origin of the receptors is a person aged 45 to 69 with lung adenocarcinoma. Each CDR3 is given with its conserved first and last residue. A D gene is named only where the DNA matches it firmly. Clone size is not always given. Where it is, it says once, few, many or a class for expanded clones.

clone_size: -
d_call: -
j_call: TRBJ1-5
v_call: TRBV28
cdr3_nt: TGTGCCAGCAGTTCCCTTCAGGGTTATCAGCCCCAGCATTTT
cdr3_aa: CASSSLQGYQPQHF

clone_size: -
d_call: TRBD2
j_call: TRBJ2-3
v_call: TRBV15
cdr3_nt: TGTGCCACCAGCAGAGTTCTAGCGGGAGGGCTGAACACAGATACGCAGTATTTT
cdr3_aa: CATSRVLAGGLNTDTQYF

clone_size: -
d_call: -
j_call: TRBJ2-7
v_call: TRBV5-1
cdr3_nt: TGCGCCAGCAGCTTAACCGGGACAACCTACGAGCAGTACTTC
cdr3_aa: CASSLTGTTYEQYF

clone_size: -
d_call: TRBD1
j_call: TRBJ1-2
v_call: TRBV6-1
cdr3_nt: TGTGCCAGCAGTGAAGCTAGGGGGACAGGGCATGGCTACACCTTC
cdr3_aa: CASSEARGTGHGYTF

clone_size: -
d_call: TRBD1
j_call: TRBJ1-5
v_call: TRBV6-1
cdr3_nt: TGTGCCAGCAGTGAATTCGAGACAGGGTATAGCAATCAGCCCCAGCATTTT
cdr3_aa: CASSEFETGYSNQPQHF

clone_size: -
d_call: TRBD2
j_call: TRBJ2-1
v_call: TRBV13
cdr3_nt: TGTGCCAGCAGCCAAACTAGCGGGCGGCAGTTCTTC
cdr3_aa: CASSQTSGRQFF

clone_size: -
d_call: TRBD1
j_call: TRBJ2-5
v_call: TRBV5-1
cdr3_nt: TGCGCCAGCAGCCCTTCGACAGGGAGTAGCCGAGAGACCCAGTACTTC
cdr3_aa: CASSPSTGSSRETQYF

clone_size: few
d_call: -
j_call: TRBJ2-7
v_call: TRBV11-3
cdr3_nt: TGTGCCAGCAGGCGATCATCCTACGAGCAGTACTTC
cdr3_aa: CASRRSSYEQYF

clone_size: -
d_call: -
j_call: TRBJ2-1
v_call: TRBV9
cdr3_nt: TGTGCCAGCACCCTAGGAGGGACTCCAACCAATGAGCAGTTCTTC
cdr3_aa: CASTLGGTPTNEQFF

clone_size: -
d_call: -
j_call: TRBJ2-3
v_call: TRBV6-1
cdr3_nt: TGTGCCAGCAGTGAAAGGAGTCAGGGCAGAACAGATACGCAGTATTTT
cdr3_aa: CASSERSQGRTDTQYF

clone_size: -
d_call: -
j_call: TRBJ2-3
v_call: TRBV9
cdr3_nt: TGTGCCAGCAGCCCAACTCTGGATACGCAGTATTTT
cdr3_aa: CASSPTLDTQYF

clone_size: -
d_call: -
j_call: TRBJ2-5
v_call: TRBV2
cdr3_nt: TGTGCCAGCAGTGAATCGCGTGGCAAACAAGAGACCCAGTACTTC
cdr3_aa: CASSESRGKQETQYF